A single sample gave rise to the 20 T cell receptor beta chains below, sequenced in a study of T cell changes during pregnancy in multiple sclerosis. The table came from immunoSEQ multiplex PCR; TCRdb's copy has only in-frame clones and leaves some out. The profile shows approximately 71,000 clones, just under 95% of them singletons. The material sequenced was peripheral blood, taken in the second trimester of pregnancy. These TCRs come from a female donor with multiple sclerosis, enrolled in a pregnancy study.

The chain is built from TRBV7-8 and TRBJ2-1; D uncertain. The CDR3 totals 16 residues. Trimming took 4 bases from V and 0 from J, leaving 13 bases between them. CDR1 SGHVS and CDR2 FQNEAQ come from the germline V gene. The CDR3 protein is CASSSPTGSSYNEQFF. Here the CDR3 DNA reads TGTGCCAGCAGCTCTCCCACCGGGTCCTCCTACAATGAGCAGTTCTTC. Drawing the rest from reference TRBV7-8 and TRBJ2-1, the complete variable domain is GAGVSQSPRYKVAKRGQDVALRCDPISGHVSLFWYQQALGQGPEFLTYFQNEAQLDKSGLPSDRFFAERPEGSVSTLKIQRTQQEDSAVYLCASSSPTGSSYNEQFFGPGTRLTVL.

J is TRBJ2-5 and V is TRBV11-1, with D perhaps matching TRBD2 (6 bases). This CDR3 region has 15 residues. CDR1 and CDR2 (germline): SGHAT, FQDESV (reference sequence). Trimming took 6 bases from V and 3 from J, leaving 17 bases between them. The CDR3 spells CASSGGLATEETQYF. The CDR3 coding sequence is TGTGCCAGCAGTGGGGGGTTGGCGACAGAAGAGACCCAGTACTTC.

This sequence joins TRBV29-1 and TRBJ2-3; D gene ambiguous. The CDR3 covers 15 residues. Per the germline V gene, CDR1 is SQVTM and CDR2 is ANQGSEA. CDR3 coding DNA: TGCACCTATCGCGGTGCTGAATCTAGCACAGATACGCAGTATTTT. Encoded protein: CTYRGAESSTDTQYF.

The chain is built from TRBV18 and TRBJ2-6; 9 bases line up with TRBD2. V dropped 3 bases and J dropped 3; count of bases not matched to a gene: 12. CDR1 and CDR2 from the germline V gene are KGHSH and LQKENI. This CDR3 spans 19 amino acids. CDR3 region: CASSPLVGGRAGGANVLTF. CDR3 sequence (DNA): TGTGCCAGCTCACCTCTCGTGGGCGGGAGGGCCGGTGGGGCCAACGTCCTGACTTTC.

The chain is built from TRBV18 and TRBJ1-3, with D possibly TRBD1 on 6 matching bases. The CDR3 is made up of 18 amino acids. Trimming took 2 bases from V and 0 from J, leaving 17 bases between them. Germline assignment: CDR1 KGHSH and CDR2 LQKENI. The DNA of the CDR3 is TGTGCCAGCTCACCAACGGCCACACAGGGAATCTCTGGAAACACCATATATTTT. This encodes CASSPTATQGISGNTIYF.

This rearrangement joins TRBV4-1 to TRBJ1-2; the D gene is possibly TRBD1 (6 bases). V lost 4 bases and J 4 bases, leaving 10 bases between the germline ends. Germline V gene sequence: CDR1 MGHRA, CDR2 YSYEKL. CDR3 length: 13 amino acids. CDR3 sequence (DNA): TGCGCCAGCAGCCCACAGGGTGGCTATGGCTACACCTTC. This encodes CASSPQGGYGYTF.

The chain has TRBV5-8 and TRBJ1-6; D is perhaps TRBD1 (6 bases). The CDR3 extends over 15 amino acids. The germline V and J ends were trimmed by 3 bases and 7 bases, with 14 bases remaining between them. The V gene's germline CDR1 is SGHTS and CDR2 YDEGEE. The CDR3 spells CASSWGGRVNSPLHF. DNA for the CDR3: TGTGCCAGCAGCTGGGGGGGCAGAGTGAATTCACCCCTCCACTTT.

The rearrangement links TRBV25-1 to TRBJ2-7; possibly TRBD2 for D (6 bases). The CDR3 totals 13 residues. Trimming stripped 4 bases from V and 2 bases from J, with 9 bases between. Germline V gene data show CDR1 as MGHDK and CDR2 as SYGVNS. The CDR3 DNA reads TGTGCCAGCAGTGGGAGGGGAACCTACGAGCAGTACTTC. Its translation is CASSGRGTYEQYF.

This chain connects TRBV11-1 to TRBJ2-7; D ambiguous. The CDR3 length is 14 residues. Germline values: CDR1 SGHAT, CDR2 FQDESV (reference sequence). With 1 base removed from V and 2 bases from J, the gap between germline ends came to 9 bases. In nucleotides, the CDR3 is TGTGCCAGCAGCTTAGGGCCAGTCCCCTACGAGCAGTACTTC. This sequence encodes CASSLGPVPYEQYF.

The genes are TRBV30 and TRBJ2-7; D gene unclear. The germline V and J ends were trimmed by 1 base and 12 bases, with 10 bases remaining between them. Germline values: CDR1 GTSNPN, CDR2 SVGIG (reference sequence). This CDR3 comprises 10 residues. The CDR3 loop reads CAWSEGALYF. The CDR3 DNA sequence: TGTGCCTGGAGTGAAGGAGCTTTGTACTTC.

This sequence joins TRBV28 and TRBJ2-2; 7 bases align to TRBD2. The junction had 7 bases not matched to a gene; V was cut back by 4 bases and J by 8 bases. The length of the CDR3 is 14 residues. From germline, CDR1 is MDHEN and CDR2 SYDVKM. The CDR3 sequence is CASSSRLAGGELFF. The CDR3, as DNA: TGTGCCAGCAGTTCCCGACTAGCTGGTGGGGAGCTGTTTTTT.

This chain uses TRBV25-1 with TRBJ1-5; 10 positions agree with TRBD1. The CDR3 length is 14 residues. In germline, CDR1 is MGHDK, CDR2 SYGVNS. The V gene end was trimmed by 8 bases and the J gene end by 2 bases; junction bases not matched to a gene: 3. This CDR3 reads CASQGTGGNQPQHF. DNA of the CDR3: TGTGCCAGCCAAGGGACAGGGGGCAATCAGCCCCAGCATTTT.

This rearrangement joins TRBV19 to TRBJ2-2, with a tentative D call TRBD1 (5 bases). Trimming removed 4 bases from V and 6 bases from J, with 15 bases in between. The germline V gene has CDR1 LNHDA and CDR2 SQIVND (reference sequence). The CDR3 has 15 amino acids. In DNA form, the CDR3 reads TGTGCCAGTAGTACTCTGGACATTTCCCCCGGGGAGCTGTTTTTT. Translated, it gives CASSTLDISPGELFF.

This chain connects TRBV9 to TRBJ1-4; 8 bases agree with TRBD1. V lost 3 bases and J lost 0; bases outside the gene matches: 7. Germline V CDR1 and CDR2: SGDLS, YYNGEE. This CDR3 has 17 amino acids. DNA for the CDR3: TGTGCCAGCAGCGCAGACAGGGGCTTTTCAACTAATGAAAAACTGTTTTTT. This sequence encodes CASSADRGFSTNEKLFF.

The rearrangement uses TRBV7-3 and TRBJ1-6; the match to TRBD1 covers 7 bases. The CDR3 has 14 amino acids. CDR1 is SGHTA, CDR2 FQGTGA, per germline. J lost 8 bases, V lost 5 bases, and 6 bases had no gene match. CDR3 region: CASSLTGLDSPLHF. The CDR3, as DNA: TGTGCCAGCAGCCTGACAGGGTTGGATTCACCCCTCCACTTT. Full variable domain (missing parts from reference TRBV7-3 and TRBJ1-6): GAGVSQTPSNKVTEKGKYVELRCDPISGHTALYWYRQSLGQGPEFLIYFQGTGAADDSGLPNDRFFAVRPEGSVSTLKIQRTERGDSAVYLCASSLTGLDSPLHFGNGTRLTVT.

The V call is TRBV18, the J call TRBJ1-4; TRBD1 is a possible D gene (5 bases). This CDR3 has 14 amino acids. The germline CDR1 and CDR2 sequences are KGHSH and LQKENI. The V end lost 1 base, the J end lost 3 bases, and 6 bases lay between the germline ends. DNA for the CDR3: TGTGCCAGCTCACCACGACAGTCTAATGAAAAACTGTTTTTT. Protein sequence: CASSPRQSNEKLFF.

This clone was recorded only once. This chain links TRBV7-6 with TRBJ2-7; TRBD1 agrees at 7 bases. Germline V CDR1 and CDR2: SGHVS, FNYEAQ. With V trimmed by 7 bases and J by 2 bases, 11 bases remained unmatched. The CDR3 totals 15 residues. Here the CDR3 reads CASTETGSGPYEQYF. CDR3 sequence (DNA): TGTGCCAGCACCGAGACAGGGTCGGGGCCCTACGAGCAGTACTTC.

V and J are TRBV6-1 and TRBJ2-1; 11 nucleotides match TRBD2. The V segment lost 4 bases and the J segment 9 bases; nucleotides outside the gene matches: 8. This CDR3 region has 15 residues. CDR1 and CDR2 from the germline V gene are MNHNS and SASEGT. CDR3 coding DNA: TGTGCCAGCAGTGCAGGTAGCGGGAGGGTTGGTGAGCAGTTCTTC. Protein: CASSAGSGRVGEQFF.

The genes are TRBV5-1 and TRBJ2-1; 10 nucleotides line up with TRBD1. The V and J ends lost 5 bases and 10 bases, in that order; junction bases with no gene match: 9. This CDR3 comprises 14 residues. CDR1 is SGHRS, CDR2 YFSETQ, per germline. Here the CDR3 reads CASSFGQGVGEQFF. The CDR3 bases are TGCGCCAGCAGTTTCGGACAGGGGGTTGGGGAGCAGTTCTTC.

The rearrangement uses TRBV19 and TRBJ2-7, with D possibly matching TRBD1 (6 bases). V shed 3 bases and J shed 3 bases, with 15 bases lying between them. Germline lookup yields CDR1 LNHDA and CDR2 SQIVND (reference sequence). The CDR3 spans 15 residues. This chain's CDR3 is CASSITAGTSYEQYF. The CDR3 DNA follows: TGTGCCAGTAGTATCACAGCTGGGACAAGCTACGAGCAGTACTTC.